A single sample gave rise to the 8 T cell receptor beta chains below, sequenced in a study of technical replicates of blood from a few donors. The repertoire was sequenced with immunoSEQ multiplex PCR; TCRdb's copy has only in-frame clones and lacks some. The data hold roughly 48,000 clones, with about 94% observed a single time. The specimen was PBMCs. Receptors originate from a human donor in good health. Some clones in this sample may be carry-over from other donors' samples.

This clone was observed a single time. The CDR3 DNA reads TGTGCTAGTGGTTCCGGGACTAGCGGGGGCGGTCCCTACAATGAGCAGTTCTTC. This codes for CASGSGTSGGGPYNEQFF. V is TRBV12-5 and J is TRBJ2-1, with 14 bases fitting TRBD2. The junction had 7 bases not matched to a gene; V was cut back by 4 bases and J by 2 bases. The CDR3 is 18 residues long. CDR1 is LGHNT and CDR2 is FRNRAP in the germline V gene.

J is TRBJ2-5 and V is TRBV7-2, with D possibly matching TRBD2 (5 bases). CDR1 is SGHTA, CDR2 FQGNSA, per germline. This CDR3 contains 14 residues. V was clipped by 3 bases and J by 4 bases, with 12 bases between them. CDR3 sequence: CASSFRGSLETQYF. CDR3 nucleotides: TGTGCCAGCAGCTTTCGTGGGAGTTTAGAGACCCAGTACTTC.

This chain connects TRBV7-3 to TRBJ2-7, with a possible D match to TRBD1 (6 bases). CDR3 length: 13 residues. The germline V gene has CDR1 SGHTA and CDR2 FQGTGA. V lost 3 bases and J 4 bases, leaving 10 bases between the germline ends. CDR3 coding DNA: TGTGCCAGCAGCTTGGGACAAAGGTACGAGCAGTACTTC. Translated: CASSLGQRYEQYF.

J is TRBJ2-7 and V is TRBV7-2; D remains ambiguous. The germline V and J ends were trimmed by 3 bases and 6 bases, with 12 bases remaining between them. The CDR3 has 13 amino acids. Germline CDR1 reads SGHTA; CDR2 reads FQGNSA. CDR3: CASSFLAPGEQYF. In DNA form, the CDR3 reads TGTGCCAGCAGCTTCCTGGCTCCGGGCGAGCAGTACTTC.

The J gene is TRBJ1-1, the V gene TRBV2; D is possibly TRBD1 (5 bases). Per germline, CDR1 SNHLY and CDR2 FYNNEI. This CDR3 region has 14 residues. Trimming shortened V by 3 bases and J by 4 bases, and 12 bases separated the two germline ends. In DNA, the CDR3 is TGTGCCAGCAGTGAGGGGAGGGGAAGCACTGAAGCTTTCTTT. Translation gives CASSEGRGSTEAFF.

The V and J genes are TRBV19 and TRBJ2-7; no definite D call. Trimming left V 7 bases short and J 5 bases short, with 15 bases between. The CDR3 extends over 13 amino acids. Germline values: CDR1 LNHDA, CDR2 SQIVND (reference sequence). The CDR3, as DNA: TGTGCCAGTATCGCCGCACAGACCAACGAGCAGTACTTC. It codes for CASIAAQTNEQYF.

V gene TRBV11-2 combines with J gene TRBJ1-4; D is uncertain. The germline CDR1 and CDR2 sequences are SGHAT and FQNNGV. The CDR3 is 13 amino acids. V lost 5 bases and J lost 8, with 12 bases in between. This chain's CDR3 is CASSGSLQEKLFF. Written as DNA, the CDR3 is TGTGCCAGCAGCGGGTCATTACAGGAAAAACTGTTTTTT.

The chain couples TRBV28 to TRBJ2-7; 10 bases agree with TRBD2. CDR1 and CDR2 (germline): MDHEN, SYDVKM. The CDR3 extends over 15 amino acids. V lost 5 bases, J lost 3 bases, and 7 bases stayed unmatched. The CDR3 protein is CASSESSGRDYEQYF. Written as DNA, the CDR3 is TGTGCCAGCAGTGAGTCTAGCGGGAGAGACTACGAGCAGTACTTC.